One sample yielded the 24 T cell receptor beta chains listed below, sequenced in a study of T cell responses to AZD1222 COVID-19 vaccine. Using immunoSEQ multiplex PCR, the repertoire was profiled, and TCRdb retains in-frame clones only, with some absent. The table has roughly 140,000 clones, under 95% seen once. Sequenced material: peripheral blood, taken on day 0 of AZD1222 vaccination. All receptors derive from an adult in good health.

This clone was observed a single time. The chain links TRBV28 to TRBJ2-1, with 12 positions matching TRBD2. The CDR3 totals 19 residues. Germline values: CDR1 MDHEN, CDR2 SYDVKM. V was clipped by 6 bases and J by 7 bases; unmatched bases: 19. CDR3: CASSSDRLGLAGSPNEQFF. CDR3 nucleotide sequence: TGTGCCAGCAGCTCCGACCGACTGGGACTAGCGGGCTCTCCGAATGAGCAGTTCTTC.

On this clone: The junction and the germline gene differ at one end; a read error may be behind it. The CDR3 nucleotides are TGTGCCAGCAGGGAGGGCAGTGAGCGGTACTTC. Translation gives CASREGSERYF. This chain links TRBV27 with TRBJ2-7, with D possibly being TRBD2 (6 bases). The CDR3 length is 11 residues. Germline lookup yields CDR1 MNHEY and CDR2 SMNVEV (reference sequence).

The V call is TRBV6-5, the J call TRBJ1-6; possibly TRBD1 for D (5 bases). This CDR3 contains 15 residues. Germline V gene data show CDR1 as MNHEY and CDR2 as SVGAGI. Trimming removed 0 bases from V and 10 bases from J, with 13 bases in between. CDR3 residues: CASSYSPDRGSPLHF. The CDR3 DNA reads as TGTGCCAGCAGTTACTCACCCGATAGGGGATCACCCCTCCACTTT.

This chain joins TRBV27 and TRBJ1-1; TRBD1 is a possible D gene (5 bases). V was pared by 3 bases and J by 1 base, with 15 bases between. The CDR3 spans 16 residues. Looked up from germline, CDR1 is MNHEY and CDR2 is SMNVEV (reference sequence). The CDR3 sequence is CASSLWGNSPNTEAFF. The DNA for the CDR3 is TGTGCCAGCAGTTTGTGGGGCAATTCCCCGAACACTGAAGCTTTCTTT.

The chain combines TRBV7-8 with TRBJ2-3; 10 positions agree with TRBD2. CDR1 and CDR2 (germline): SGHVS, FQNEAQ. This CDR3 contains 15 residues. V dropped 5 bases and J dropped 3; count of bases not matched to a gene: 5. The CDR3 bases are TGTGCCAGCAGCCCTCTAGCGGGAGATACAGATACGCAGTATTTT. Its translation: CASSPLAGDTDTQYF. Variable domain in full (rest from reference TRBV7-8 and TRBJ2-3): GAGVSQSPRYKVAKRGQDVALRCDPISGHVSLFWYQQALGQGPEFLTYFQNEAQLDKSGLPSDRFFAERPEGSVSTLKIQRTQQEDSAVYLCASSPLAGDTDTQYFGPGTRLTVL.

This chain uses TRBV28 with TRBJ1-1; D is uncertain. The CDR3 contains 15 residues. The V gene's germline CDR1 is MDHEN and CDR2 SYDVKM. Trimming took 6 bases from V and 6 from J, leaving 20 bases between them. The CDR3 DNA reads TGTGCCAGCAGCCCAGACACGGGGAAATACGCTGAAGCTTTCTTT. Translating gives CASSPDTGKYAEAFF. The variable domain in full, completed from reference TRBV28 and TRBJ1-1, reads DVKVTQSSRYLVKRTGEKVFLECVQDMDHENMFWYRQDPGLGLRLIYFSYDVKMKEKGDIPEGYSVSREKKERFSLILESASTNQTSMYLCASSPDTGKYAEAFFGQGTRLTVV.

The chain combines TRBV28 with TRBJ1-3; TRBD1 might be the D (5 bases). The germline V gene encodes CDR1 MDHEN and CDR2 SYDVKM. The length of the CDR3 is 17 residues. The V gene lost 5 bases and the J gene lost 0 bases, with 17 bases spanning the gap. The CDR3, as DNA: TGTGCCAGCAGTCCTGGTGGGGGTACCAGCTCTGGAAACACCATATATTTT. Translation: CASSPGGGTSSGNTIYF.

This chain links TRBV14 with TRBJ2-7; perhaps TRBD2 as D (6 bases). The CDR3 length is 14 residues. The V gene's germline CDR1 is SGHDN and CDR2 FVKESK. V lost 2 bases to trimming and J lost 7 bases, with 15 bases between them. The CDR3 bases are TGTGCCAGCAGCCAAAAAGCGCGGAGGGCGGAGCAGTACTTC. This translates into CASSQKARRAEQYF.

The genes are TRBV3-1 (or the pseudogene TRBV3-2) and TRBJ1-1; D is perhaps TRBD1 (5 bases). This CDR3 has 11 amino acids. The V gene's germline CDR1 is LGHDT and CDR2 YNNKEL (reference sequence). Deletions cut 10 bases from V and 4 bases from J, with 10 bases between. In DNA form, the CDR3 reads TGTGCCACCGCCGGGGGCACTGAAGCTTTCTTT. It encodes CATAGGTEAFF.

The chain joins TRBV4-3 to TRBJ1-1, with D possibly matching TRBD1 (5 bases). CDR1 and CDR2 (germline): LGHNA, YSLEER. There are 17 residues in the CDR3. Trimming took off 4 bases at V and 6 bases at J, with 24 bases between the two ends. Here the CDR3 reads CASSRTPRDLYIPEAFF. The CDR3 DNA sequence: TGCGCCAGCAGCCGAACCCCGCGGGACCTCTATATCCCTGAAGCTTTCTTT.

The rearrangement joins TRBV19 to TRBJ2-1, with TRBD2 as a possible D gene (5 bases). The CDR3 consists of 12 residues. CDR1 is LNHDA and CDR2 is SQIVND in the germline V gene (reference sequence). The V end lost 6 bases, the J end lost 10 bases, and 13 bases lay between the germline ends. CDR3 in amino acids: CASSPDWEEQFF. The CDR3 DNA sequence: TGTGCCAGTAGCCCAGACTGGGAGGAGCAGTTCTTC.

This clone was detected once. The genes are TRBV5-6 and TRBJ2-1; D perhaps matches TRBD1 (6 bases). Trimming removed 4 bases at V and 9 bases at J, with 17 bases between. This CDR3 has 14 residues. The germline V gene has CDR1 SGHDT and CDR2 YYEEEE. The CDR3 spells CASSNRDNSGEQFF. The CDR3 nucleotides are TGTGCCAGCAGCAACCGGGACAATTCTGGTGAGCAGTTCTTC.

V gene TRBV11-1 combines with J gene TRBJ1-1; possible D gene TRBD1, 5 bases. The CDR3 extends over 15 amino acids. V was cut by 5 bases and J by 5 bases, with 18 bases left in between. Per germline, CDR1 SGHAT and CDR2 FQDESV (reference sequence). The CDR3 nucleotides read TGTGCCAGCAGCCCCACCCACGGGGGACGTACTGAAGCTTTCTTT. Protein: CASSPTHGGRTEAFF.

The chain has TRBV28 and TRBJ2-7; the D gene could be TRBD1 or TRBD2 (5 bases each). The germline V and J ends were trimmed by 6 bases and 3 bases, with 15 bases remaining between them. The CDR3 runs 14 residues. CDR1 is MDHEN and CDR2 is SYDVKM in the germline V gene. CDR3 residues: CASRPSGRHYEQYF. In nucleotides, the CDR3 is TGTGCCAGCAGGCCTTCGGGACGGCACTACGAGCAGTACTTC. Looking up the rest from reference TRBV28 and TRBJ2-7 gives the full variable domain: DVKVTQSSRYLVKRTGEKVFLECVQDMDHENMFWYRQDPGLGLRLIYFSYDVKMKEKGDIPEGYSVSREKKERFSLILESASTNQTSMYLCASRPSGRHYEQYFGPGTRLTVT.

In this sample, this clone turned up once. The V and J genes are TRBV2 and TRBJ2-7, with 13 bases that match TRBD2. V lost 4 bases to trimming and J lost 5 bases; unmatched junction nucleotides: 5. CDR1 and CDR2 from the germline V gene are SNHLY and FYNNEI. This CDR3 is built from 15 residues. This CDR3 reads CASSGTSGSVDEQYF. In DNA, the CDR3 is TGTGCCAGCAGTGGGACTAGCGGGAGTGTGGACGAGCAGTACTTC.

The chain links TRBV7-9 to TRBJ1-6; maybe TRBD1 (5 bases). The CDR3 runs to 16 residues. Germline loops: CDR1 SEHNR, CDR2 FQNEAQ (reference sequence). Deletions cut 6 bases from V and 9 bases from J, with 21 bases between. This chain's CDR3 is CASRFGGGRLGSPLHF. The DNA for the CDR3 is TGTGCCAGCAGATTCGGGGGTGGACGGCTTGGTTCACCCCTCCACTTT.

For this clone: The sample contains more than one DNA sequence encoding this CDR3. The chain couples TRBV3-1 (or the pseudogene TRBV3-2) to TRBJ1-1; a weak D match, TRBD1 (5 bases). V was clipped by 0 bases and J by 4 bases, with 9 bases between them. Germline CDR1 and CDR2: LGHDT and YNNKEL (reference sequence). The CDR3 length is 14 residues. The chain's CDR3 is CASSQEGGSTEAFF. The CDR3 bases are TGTGCCAGCAGCCAAGAGGGGGGAAGCACTGAAGCTTTCTTT.

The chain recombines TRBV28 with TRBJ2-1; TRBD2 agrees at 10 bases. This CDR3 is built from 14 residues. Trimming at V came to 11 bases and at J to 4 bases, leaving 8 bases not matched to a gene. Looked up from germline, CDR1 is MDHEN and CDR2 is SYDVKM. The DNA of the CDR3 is TGTGCCCTAGCGGGAGTACCTATTTACAATGAGCAGTTCTTC. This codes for CALAGVPIYNEQFF.

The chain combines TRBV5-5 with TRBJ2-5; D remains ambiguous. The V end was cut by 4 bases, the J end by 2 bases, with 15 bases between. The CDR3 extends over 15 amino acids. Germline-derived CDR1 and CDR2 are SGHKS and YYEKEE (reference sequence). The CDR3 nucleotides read TGTGCCAGCAGCGGAGCAGGCTCGCTACAAGAGACCCAGTACTTC. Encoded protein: CASSGAGSLQETQYF.

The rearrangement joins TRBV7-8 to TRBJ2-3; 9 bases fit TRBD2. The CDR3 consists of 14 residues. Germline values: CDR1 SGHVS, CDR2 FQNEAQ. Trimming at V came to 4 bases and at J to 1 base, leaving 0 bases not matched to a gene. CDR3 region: CASSWTSGTDTQYF. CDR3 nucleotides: TGTGCCAGCAGCTGGACTAGCGGCACAGATACGCAGTATTTT.

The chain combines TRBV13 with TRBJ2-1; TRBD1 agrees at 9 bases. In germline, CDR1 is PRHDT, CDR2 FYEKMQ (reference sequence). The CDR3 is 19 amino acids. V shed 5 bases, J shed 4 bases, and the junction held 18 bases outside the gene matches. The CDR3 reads CASSPIASLEGQGYNEQFF. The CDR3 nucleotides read TGTGCCAGCAGCCCGATAGCCTCATTAGAGGGACAGGGTTACAATGAGCAGTTCTTC.

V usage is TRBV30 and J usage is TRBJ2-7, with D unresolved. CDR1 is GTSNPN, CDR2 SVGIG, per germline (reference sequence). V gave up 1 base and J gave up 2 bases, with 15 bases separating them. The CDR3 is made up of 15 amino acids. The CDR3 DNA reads TGTGCCTGGAGTGCACCCAAGGCTCCTCCCTACGAGCAGTACTTC. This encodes CAWSAPKAPPYEQYF.

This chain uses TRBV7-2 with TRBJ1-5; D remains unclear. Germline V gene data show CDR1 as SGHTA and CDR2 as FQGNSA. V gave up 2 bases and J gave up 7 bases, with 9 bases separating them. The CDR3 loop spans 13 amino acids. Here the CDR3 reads CASSLHSNQPQHF. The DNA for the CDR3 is TGTGCCAGCAGCTTACACTCCAACCAGCCCCAGCATTTT. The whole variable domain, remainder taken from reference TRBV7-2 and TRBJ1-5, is GAGVSQSPSNKVTEKGKDVELRCDPISGHTALYWYRQSLGQGLEFLIYFQGNSAPDKSGLPSDRFSAERTGGSVSTLTIQRTQQEDSAVYLCASSLHSNQPQHFGDGTRLSIL.

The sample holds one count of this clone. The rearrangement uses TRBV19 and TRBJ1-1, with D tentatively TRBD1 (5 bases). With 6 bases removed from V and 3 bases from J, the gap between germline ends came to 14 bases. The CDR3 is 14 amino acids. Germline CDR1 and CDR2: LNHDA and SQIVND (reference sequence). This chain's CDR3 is CASSPSGGDTEAFF. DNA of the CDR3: TGTGCCAGTAGCCCGTCCGGGGGGGACACTGAAGCTTTCTTT.